This TCR beta chain was sequenced in a study of long-term antiretroviral therapy in people with HIV. Study information: The earliest samples predate the 2015 immediate-ART recommendation by about a decade. The study, taken as a whole, reports: Samples were collected from the mid-2000s to the late 2010s under possibly less effective ART regimens. The study lacked data on ART adherence, viral resistance or therapy changes.

Run at survey level, the immunoSEQ assay was version v3.0. The method was immunoSEQ multiplex PCR; TCRdb's version includes in-frame clones alone and lacks a portion of them. The sample lists 25,000 to 35,000 clones; about nine tenths were seen once. Germline V lookup: CDR1 MGHRA, CDR2 YSYEKL. This CDR3 spans 14 amino acids. Trimming removed 1 base from V and 3 bases from J; junction bases left unmatched: 1. There were no participants with HIV treated outside the United States. Notes on this clone: Its antigen is currently unknown.

The sequence was collected from a man aged 18 to 30 with HIV. This rearrangement joins TRBV4-1 to TRBJ1-2; 8 nucleotides align to TRBD1. The sample consisted of unsorted PBMCs, taken 3.1 years after starting antiretroviral therapy. CDR3 residues: CASSQGGQDYGYTF. CDR3 sequence (DNA): TGCGCCAGCAGCCAAGGGGGACAGGACTATGGCTACACCTTC.